What follows are 10 T cell receptor beta chains derived from one specimen sequenced in a study of cytomegalovirus exposure and HLA in healthy donors. The PCR was carried out with 60 Vbeta primers and 13 Jbeta primers. Produced via immunoSEQ multiplex PCR; TCRdb's table is partial and in-frame only. Of some 140,000 clones listed, approximately 90% are singletons. Sequencing was performed on PBMCs. Source of these receptors: a woman under 40 in good health and CMV-seronegative.

This clone was recorded only once. This chain links TRBV5-6 with TRBJ2-7; possible D gene TRBD2, 5 bases. V lost 1 base, J lost 2 bases, and 16 bases lay in between. Per germline, CDR1 SGHDT and CDR2 YYEEEE. The CDR3 runs 16 residues. The CDR3 bases are TGTGCCAGCAGCTTGAATGGAGGACCTGGGGCCTACGAGCAGTACTTC. The encoded protein is CASSLNGGPGAYEQYF.

This clone was detected only once. J is TRBJ2-1 and V is TRBV7-9, with a weak D call TRBD2 (6 bases). The CDR3 covers 14 residues. Germline loops: CDR1 SEHNR, CDR2 FQNEAQ (reference sequence). Trimming cost V 5 bases and J 0 bases, with 8 bases left between them. The chain's CDR3 is CASSPTSSYNEQFF. Written as DNA, the CDR3 is TGTGCCAGCAGCCCGACTAGCTCCTACAATGAGCAGTTCTTC.

The chain joins TRBV21-1 to TRBJ1-1; TRBD1 is taken as the D call from the table, unchecked against the DNA. TRBV21-1 has pseudogene status. The CDR3 runs to 17 residues. The CDR3 nucleotides read TGTGCCAGCAGCGACCGGATGACAGGGGGCTCGGACACTGAAGCTTTCTTT. As protein: CASSDRMTGGSDTEAFF.

V is TRBV5-4 and J is TRBJ2-7; 9 bases map to TRBD1. The J segment lost 0 bases and the V segment lost 3 bases, leaving 7 bases of the junction unmatched. Germline assignment: CDR1 SGHNT and CDR2 YYREEE (reference sequence). The CDR3 totals 16 residues. Written as DNA, the CDR3 is TGTGCCAGCAGCTCCCCGGGACAGGGAAGCTCCTACGAGCAGTACTTC. Its protein product is CASSSPGQGSSYEQYF.

J is TRBJ1-2 and V is TRBV28; TRBD1 matches at 9 bases. The CDR3 sequence is 16 residues long. The germline CDR1 and CDR2 sequences are MDHEN and SYDVKM. Trimming cost V 5 bases and J 8 bases; bases outside gene matches: 15. Written as DNA, the CDR3 is TGTGCCAGCAGTCCCCCTTACAGGGGGCGTAGCGTCGGCTACACCTTC. Translated: CASSPPYRGRSVGYTF.

This clone was recorded a few times. The chain links TRBV5-6 to TRBJ1-5, with 9 bases matching TRBD1. There are 14 residues in the CDR3. V lost 3 bases to trimming and J lost 4 bases; unmatched junction nucleotides: 2. Per the germline V gene, CDR1 is SGHDT and CDR2 is YYEEEE. The CDR3, as DNA: TGTGCCAGCAGCTCCGACAGGGGGAATCAGCCCCAGCATTTT. It translates to CASSSDRGNQPQHF.

This clone was counted only a few times. The V call is TRBV19, the J call TRBJ2-7; possibly TRBD2 for D (5 bases). Germline V gives CDR1 LNHDA, CDR2 SQIVND (reference sequence). Trimming left V 1 base short and J 3 bases short, with 7 bases between. This CDR3 contains 13 residues. The CDR3 sequence: CASSIGEGYEQYF. CDR3 in DNA: TGTGCCAGTAGTATAGGAGAGGGCTACGAGCAGTACTTC.

The CDR3 DNA reads as TGTGCCAGCAGCCATCTCGGGGGTTACGGCTACACCTTC. Protein: CASSHLGGYGYTF. This rearrangement joins TRBV7-3 to TRBJ1-2; TRBD1 might be the D (5 bases). CDR1 is SGHTA, CDR2 FQGTGA, per germline. V gave up 5 bases and J gave up 8 bases, with 15 bases separating them. The CDR3 has 13 amino acids. The full variable domain, with the rest looked up from reference TRBV7-3 and TRBJ1-2, is GAGVSQTPSNKVTEKGKYVELRCDPISGHTALYWYRQSLGQGPEFLIYFQGTGAADDSGLPNDRFFAVRPEGSVSTLKIQRTERGDSAVYLCASSHLGGYGYTFGSGTRLTVV.

This chain connects TRBV6-5 to TRBJ1-1; D is undetermined. This CDR3 has 14 amino acids. Trimming removed 6 bases at V and 4 bases at J, with 15 bases between. Germline V gene data show CDR1 as MNHEY and CDR2 as SVGAGI. This chain's CDR3 is CASRVVGGTTEAFF. DNA of the CDR3: TGTGCCAGCAGGGTTGTAGGAGGAACCACTGAAGCTTTCTTT.

Remarks on this clone: The junction departs from the called germline gene at one end, perhaps through a read error. This chain connects TRBV27 to TRBJ1-2; possible D gene TRBD1, 6 bases. The CDR3 is 15 amino acids. Germline V lookup: CDR1 MNHEY, CDR2 SMNVEV (reference sequence). This CDR3 reads CASSLVTGGTYGCTF. In DNA form, the CDR3 reads TGTGCCAGCAGTTTAGTAACGGGGGGCACCTATGGCTGCACCTTC.